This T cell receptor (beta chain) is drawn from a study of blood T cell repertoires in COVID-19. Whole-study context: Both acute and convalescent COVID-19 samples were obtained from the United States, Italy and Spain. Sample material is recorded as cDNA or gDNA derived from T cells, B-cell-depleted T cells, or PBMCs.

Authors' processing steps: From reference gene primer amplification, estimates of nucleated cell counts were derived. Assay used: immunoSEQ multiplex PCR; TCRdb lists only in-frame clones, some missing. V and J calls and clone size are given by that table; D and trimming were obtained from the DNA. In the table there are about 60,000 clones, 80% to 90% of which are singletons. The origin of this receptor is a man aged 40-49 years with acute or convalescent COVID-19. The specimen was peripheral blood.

CDR3 residues: CASRVAASGGHLQAQYF. The CDR3 DNA is TGCGCCAGTCGGGTGGCGGCTAGCGGGGGGCACCTTCAGGCCCAGTACTTC. This chain links TRBV5-1 with TRBJ2-5, with 11 bases that match TRBD2. The CDR3 has 17 residues. Germline CDR1 reads SGHRS; CDR2 reads YFSETQ. After removal of 8 bases from V and 9 bases from J, the junction contained 21 bases not matched to a gene.